This T cell receptor beta chain was sequenced during a study of T cell clonotyping in hematopoietic cell transplantation. At the level of the study: Pretransplant recipient samples were taken after cytoreduction. Study results and limitations: Recipient TCR diversity dropped after transplant; expanded clonotypes rose from day 30 to 180.

In the case of this clone: What it binds is unknown.

Noted time point: recipient sample about 28 days before transplant, after cytoreduction. Deletions cut 2 bases from V and 4 bases from J, with 9 bases between. The CDR3 is 14 residues long. Germline V gene sequence: CDR1 MNHNY, CDR2 SVGAGI (reference sequence). Only in-frame clones appear in the TCRdb table, and some are missing; sequencing was by immunoSEQ multiplex PCR. The sample contains 49,000 or so clones, approximately 78% of which appear only once. The sequencing here drew on peripheral blood mononuclear cells, taken before stem cell transplant. The source is a man in his sixties with myelodysplastic syndrome. Some clones in this sample may be carry-over from other donors' samples. The chain employs TRBV6-6 and TRBJ1-5; possibly TRBD1 for D (5 bases). CDR3 sequence reads: CASSYGALNQPQHF. The CDR3 DNA reads TGTGCCAGCAGTTACGGGGCCTTGAATCAGCCCCAGCATTTT.